The rows below give T cell receptor beta chains drawn from one sample of a study of blood T cell dynamics during melanoma immunotherapy. Clones were sequenced by immunoSEQ multiplex PCR, and TCRdb holds only the in-frame ones, with some missing. This table holds about 24,000 clones, about 83% found once. Material: blood, obtained from a patient treated with checkpoint blockade. These receptors were collected from a human donor with melanoma. The CDR3 runs from the conserved cysteine through the conserved F or W. A D gene is named only where the DNA matches it firmly. Clone size appears in some rows only: once, few, many, or a class for an expanded clone.

-	TRBD2	TRBJ2-7	TRBV2	TGTGCCAGCAGTGGAAACGCGGGAGGGCCCTACGAGCAGTACTTC	CASSGNAGGPYEQYF
-	-	TRBJ1-2	TRBV9	TGTGCCAGCAGCGTAGATGCAGGAAACTATGGCTACACCTTC	CASSVDAGNYGYTF
few	-	TRBJ2-6	TRBV9	TGTGCCAGCGCGGACGACAGGGGGGCCAACGTCCTGACTTTC	CASADDRGANVLTF
-	-	TRBJ2-7	TRBV6-1	TGTGCCAGCAGTGAACAAGCGGCAGGGGTGAGCTACGAGCAGTACTTC	CASSEQAAGVSYEQYF
-	-	TRBJ1-3	TRBV4-2	TGTGCCAGCAGCCAAGATCGGGGAGCCGGCTCTGGAAACACCATATATTTT	CASSQDRGAGSGNTIYF
-	-	TRBJ2-7	TRBV28	TGTGCCAGCAGCCCATCCCCTGGGAACAGCTACGAGCAGTACTTC	CASSPSPGNSYEQYF
-	-	TRBJ1-2	TRBV28	TGTGCCAGCAGTTTTCGAGGGGCTGGGTATGGCTACACCTTC	CASSFRGAGYGYTF
-	TRBD2	TRBJ2-3	TRBV5-1	TGCGCCAGCAGCGAGGGACTAGCGGAAACAGATACGCAGTATTTT	CASSEGLAETDTQYF
-	TRBD1	TRBJ2-3	TRBV11-1	TGTGCCAGCAGCTTACGACAGGGGCCAGATACGCAGTATTTT	CASSLRQGPDTQYF
-	TRBD1	TRBJ1-5	TRBV27	TGTGCCAGCAGTCGGACAGGGGGCGGACAGCCCCAGCATTTT	CASSRTGGGQPQHF
-	TRBD2	TRBJ2-1	TRBV7-3	TGTGCCAGCAGCTTAATAGCGGGAGCAGTGAATGAGCAGTTCTTC	CASSLIAGAVNEQFF
few	TRBD1	TRBJ2-7	TRBV18	TGTGCCAGCTCCCGGGACAGGGGGCTCTACGAGCAGTACTTC	CASSRDRGLYEQYF
-	-	TRBJ2-7	TRBV15	TGTGCCACCAGCACTGGGGAGCCGACCTACGAGCAGTACTTC	CATSTGEPTYEQYF
-	-	TRBJ2-6	TRBV2	TGTGCCAGCAGGCGCGACGGGGCCAACGTCCTGACTTTC	CASRRDGANVLTF
-	-	TRBJ2-1	TRBV18	TGTGCCAGCTCACTACCGGCCACCCGCGGGAACGTGGGCCATGAGCAGTTCTTC	CASSLPATRGNVGHEQFF
-	-	TRBJ1-5	TRBV29-1	TGCAGCGTTGGTGACAGGAATAATCAGCCCCAGCATTTT	CSVGDRNNQPQHF
once	TRBD1	TRBJ1-3	TRBV28	TGTGCCAGCAGTTTTTCAGGGGGTGGAAACACCATATATTTT	CASSFSGGGNTIYF
-	-	TRBJ2-7	TRBV28	TGTGCCAGCAGTCCGGCAGGGGGGACCTACGAGCAGTACTTC	CASSPAGGTYEQYF
-	-	TRBJ1-1	TRBV7-9	TGTGCCAGCAGCTCCCTTTTGAACACTGAAGCTTTCTTT	CASSSLLNTEAFF
-	-	TRBJ1-4	TRBV27	TGTGCCAGCAAGACCGGGCTAAGTAATGAAAAACTGTTTTTT	CASKTGLSNEKLFF
few	TRBD2	TRBJ2-7	TRBV18	TGTGCCAGCTCCCCGACTAGCGGGAGCAACGAGCAGTACTTC	CASSPTSGSNEQYF
-	-	TRBJ2-2	TRBV14	TGTGCCAGCAGCCAGGCGCACACGAACACCGGGGAGCTGTTTTTT	CASSQAHTNTGELFF
-	-	TRBJ1-2	TRBV7-2	TGTGCCAGCAGCCTTTACGGGGGTACGAGTGGCTACACCTTC	CASSLYGGTSGYTF
few	TRBD1	TRBJ2-7	TRBV7-9	TGTGCCAGCAGCATCCTCAGGGGGCCAGACGAGCAGTACTTC	CASSILRGPDEQYF
-	-	TRBJ2-7	TRBV29-1	TGCAGCGTTGGTAACTTGCCCTACGAGCAGTACTTC	CSVGNLPYEQYF
-	TRBD1	TRBJ1-2	TRBV4-2	TGTGCCAGCAGCCAGGACAGGGGGCGAGTTCCCCATGGCTACACCTTC	CASSQDRGRVPHGYTF
-	TRBD1	TRBJ2-5	TRBV7-3	TGTGCCAGCAGCCCGCTGGGACAGGGGGGAGAGACCCAGTACTTC	CASSPLGQGGETQYF
-	TRBD2	TRBJ2-7	TRBV25-1	TGTGCCAGCAGTATAGGCGGGAGGGCCGAAGAGCAGTACTTC	CASSIGGRAEEQYF
-	TRBD2	TRBJ2-7	TRBV11-2	TGTGCCAGCAGCTCCGGGACTAGCGGGCGCGAGCAGTACTTC	CASSSGTSGREQYF
-	-	TRBJ1-1	TRBV6-5	TGTGCCAGCAGTTACTCTGGGGGGCAGGCTTTCTTT	CASSYSGGQAFF
-	-	TRBJ1-2	TRBV19	TGTGCCAGTAGTATGGGTCAGGGGAGCAACTATGGCTACACCTTC	CASSMGQGSNYGYTF
-	TRBD2	TRBJ2-1	TRBV25-1	TGTGCCAGCATAGGGCGGGAGGGCCTCAATGAGCAGTTCTTC	CASIGREGLNEQFF
-	-	TRBJ2-1	TRBV27	TGTGCCAGCAGCCCACGGTCGGGAGTACTGAGCTACAATGAGCAGTTCTTC	CASSPRSGVLSYNEQFF
-	-	TRBJ2-2	TRBV7-2	TGTGCCAGCAGCCCACATACAGGGTCCGGGGAGCTGTTTTTT	CASSPHTGSGELFF
-	-	TRBJ1-2	TRBV27	TGTGCCAGCAGTTTCCAGGGGACGAAGAACTATGGCTACACCTTC	CASSFQGTKNYGYTF
-	-	TRBJ1-2	TRBV4-2	TGTGCCAGCAGCCGGGGAGGGGATGGCTACACCTTC	CASSRGGDGYTF
-	-	TRBJ2-7	TRBV7-2	TGTGCCAGCAGCTTAGCGTCTAGAACCTACGAGCAGTACTTC	CASSLASRTYEQYF
-	TRBD1	TRBJ1-6	TRBV5-6	TGTGCCAGCAGAGGGACAGGGCTCAGCTCCTATAATTCACCCCTCCACTTT	CASRGTGLSSYNSPLHF
-	-	TRBJ2-3	TRBV29-1	TGCAGCGTTGCGGTAAGAGGGCACGCAGATACGCAGTATTTT	CSVAVRGHADTQYF
-	-	TRBJ2-5	TRBV16	TGTGCCAGCAGCCAATCAGACAGAGCCCAAGAGACCCAGTACTTC	CASSQSDRAQETQYF
-	-	TRBJ2-1	TRBV27	TGTGCCAGCAGTAAAGGGGTAACCTACAATGAGCAGTTCTTC	CASSKGVTYNEQFF
once	TRBD1	TRBJ1-2	TRBV5-1	TGCGCCAGCAGCTTGAGGCAGGGGGCAAGTGGCTATGGCTACACCTTC	CASSLRQGASGYGYTF
-	TRBD2	TRBJ2-3	TRBV6-5	TGTGCCAGCAGTTACTCGCTAGCGGAACCCACAGATACGCAGTATTTT	CASSYSLAEPTDTQYF
-	-	TRBJ1-2	TRBV21-1	TGTGCCAGCAGCAAACTTCCCCGGGACAGGGTACTTGTTAACTATGGCTACACCTTC	CASSKLPRDRVLVNYGYTF
-	TRBD1	TRBJ1-5	TRBV29-1	TGCAGCGCCAGGGACAGGGGGCTCAGCAATCAGCCCCAGCATTTT	CSARDRGLSNQPQHF
-	-	TRBJ1-6	TRBV28	TGTGCCAGCAGTTTAAGGGTACTAGGTTCACCCCTCCACTTT	CASSLRVLGSPLHF